A selection of T cell receptor beta chains follows, all from one sample in a study of CD8 T cells in ankylosing spondylitis. TCRdb analysed the 5' RACE reads with MiXCR anew, one entry per CDR3 protein. The repertoire holds approximately 250,000 distinct CDR3 sequences, with more than 25% as singletons. The sample was blood, either unsorted or a sorted T cell fraction (not recorded which). These receptors originate from a male donor with ankylosing spondylitis or in good health (not recorded which). Both conserved end residues are part of each CDR3. A D gene is named only where the DNA matches it firmly. The size of a clone is reported for some rows only, either as once, few or many, or as a class for expanded clones.

len | j_gene | v_gene | d_gene | abundance | CDR3aa | CDR3nt
15 | TRBJ2-3 | TRBV4-1 | TRBD2 | NA | CASSPLAGGRYTQYF | TGCGCCAGCAGCCCGCTAGCGGGGGGGCGATATACGCAGTATTTT
14 | TRBJ2-3 | TRBV6-4 | NA | few | CASSLTDHTDTQYF | TGTGCCAGCAGTTTGACAGATCACACAGATACGCAGTATTTT
15 | TRBJ2-7 | TRBV9 | NA | NA | CASSVDYLLSYEQYF | TGTGCCAGCAGCGTGGACTACCTCCTCTCCTACGAGCAGTACTTC
15 | TRBJ2-1 | TRBV10-2 | TRBD1 | NA | CASSERDRGGNEQFF | TGCGCCAGCAGTGAGCGGGACAGGGGGGGCAATGAGCAGTTCTTC
12 | TRBJ2-2 | TRBV5-1 | NA | NA | CASSSGPRELFF | TGCGCCAGCAGCTCGGGACCTAGGGAGCTGTTTTTT
18 | TRBJ2-5 | TRBV6-1 | TRBD2 | few | CASSVIGLAGKRQETQYF | TGTGCCAGCAGTGTAATCGGACTAGCGGGTAAACGCCAAGAGACCCAGTACTTC
15 | TRBJ2-7 | TRBV20-1 | TRBD1 | few | CSARDFRTGGDEQYF | TGCAGTGCTAGAGATTTCAGGACAGGGGGCGACGAGCAGTACTTC
17 | TRBJ2-1 | TRBV6-5 | NA | few | CASSYSNVGSSYNEQFF | TGTGCCAGCAGTTACTCGAACGTCGGAAGTTCCTACAATGAGCAGTTCTTC
15 | TRBJ2-3 | TRBV4-1 | NA | NA | CASSQIARRTDTQYF | TGCGCCAGCAGCCAAATTGCGCGTCGCACAGATACGCAGTATTTT
11 | TRBJ2-1 | TRBV12-3/TRBV12-4 | NA | few | CASSLARSTVF | TGTGCCAGCAGTTTAGCGCGGTCCACGGTCTTC
14 | TRBJ1-3 | TRBV20-1 | TRBD1 | few | CSAEDRGSGNTIYF | TGCAGTGCTGAGGACAGGGGCTCTGGAAACACCATATATTTT
16 | TRBJ1-5 | TRBV20-1 | TRBD1 | NA | CSARRTGVNSNQPQHF | TGCAGTGCTAGGCGGACAGGAGTCAATAGCAATCAGCCCCAGCATTTT
14 | TRBJ2-7 | TRBV6-5 | NA | many | CASSYGAGTGEQYF | TGTGCCAGCAGTTACGGGGCGGGGACGGGGGAGCAGTACTTC
15 | TRBJ2-3 | TRBV12-5 | TRBD2 | few | CASGLFSGGPGTQYF | TGTGCTAGTGGTTTGTTTAGCGGGGGCCCGGGGACGCAGTATTTT
15 | TRBJ2-7 | TRBV5-6 | NA | few | CASSLTGTDRYEQYF | TGTGCCAGCAGCTTGACCGGGACGGACCGCTACGAGCAGTACTTC
15 | TRBJ2-1 | TRBV20-1 | TRBD2 | few | CSAKRAASGENEQFF | TGCAGTGCTAAAAGGGCAGCTAGCGGGGAGAATGAGCAGTTCTTC
14 | TRBJ2-5 | TRBV27 | NA | few | CASSLRTVGETQYF | TGTGCCAGCAGTCTCCGGACCGTCGGGGAGACCCAGTACTTC
14 | TRBJ2-3 | TRBV20-1 | NA | NA | CSATGILGTDTQYF | TGCAGTGCAACAGGGATCCTGGGCACAGATACGCAGTATTTT
13 | TRBJ2-7 | TRBV6-1 | NA | few | CASSEVPDYEQYF | TGTGCCAGCAGTGAAGTTCCCGACTACGAGCAGTACTTC
15 | TRBJ2-3 | TRBV3-1 | TRBD2 | NA | CASSLYSGDTDTQYF | TGTGCCAGCAGCTTATATAGCGGGGACACAGATACGCAGTATTTT
15 | TRBJ1-2 | TRBV9 | NA | NA | CASSPREGENYGYTF | TGTGCCAGCAGCCCTCGGGAGGGTGAGAACTATGGCTACACCTTC
12 | TRBJ1-2 | TRBV20-1 | NA | NA | CSARDNNYGYTF | TGCAGTGCTAGGGACAACAACTATGGCTACACCTTC
13 | TRBJ1-1 | TRBV29-1 | NA | NA | CSVLPRTNTEAFF | TGCAGCGTTCTACCTAGGACGAACACTGAAGCTTTCTTT
15 | TRBJ2-3 | TRBV12-3/TRBV12-4 | NA | NA | CASSLRTSSTDTQYF | TGTGCCAGCAGTTTACGGACGTCTAGCACAGATACGCAGTATTTT
12 | TRBJ2-3 | TRBV11-2 | NA | NA | CASSRRVDTQYF | TGTGCCAGCAGCCGCAGGGTAGATACGCAGTATTTT
15 | TRBJ2-1 | TRBV4-2 | NA | few | CASSQDPESYNEQFF | TGTGCCAGCAGCCAAGATCCGGAATCCTACAATGAGCAGTTCTTC
16 | TRBJ2-1 | TRBV20-1 | TRBD1 | few | CSAYSFGDRAYNEQFF | TGCAGTGCTTACTCCTTTGGGGACAGGGCCTACAATGAGCAGTTCTTC
14 | TRBJ2-7 | TRBV10-3 | NA | few | CAISEVQSSYEQYF | TGTGCCATCAGTGAGGTCCAGAGTAGCTACGAGCAGTACTTC
17 | TRBJ2-4 | TRBV11-2 | NA | once | CASSLVAQTVAKNIQYF | TGTGCCAGCAGCTTAGTTGCGCAGACGGTCGCCAAAAACATTCAGTACTTC
13 | TRBJ2-5 | TRBV12-3/TRBV12-4 | NA | NA | CASTPLGSETQYF | TGTGCCAGCACCCCCCTAGGGTCAGAGACCCAGTACTTC
14 | TRBJ2-5 | TRBV6-1 | TRBD1 | NA | CASSRTGITETQYF | TGTGCCAGCAGTAGGACAGGGATTACAGAGACCCAGTACTTC
13 | TRBJ1-1 | TRBV29-1 | TRBD1 | few | CSAQGQINTEAFF | TGCAGCGCCCAGGGACAGATAAACACTGAAGCTTTCTTT
13 | TRBJ2-3 | TRBV12-3/TRBV12-4 | TRBD1 | NA | CATTGGITDTQYF | TGTGCCACCACAGGGGGCATAACAGATACGCAGTATTTT
16 | TRBJ1-6 | TRBV6-5 | NA | few | CASSYWRGGYNSPLHF | TGTGCCAGCAGTTATTGGAGAGGCGGGTATAATTCACCCCTCCACTTT
15 | TRBJ2-1 | TRBV20-1 | NA | few | CSAKTVDKNINEQFF | TGCAGTGCCAAAACCGTGGACAAGAATATAAATGAGCAGTTCTTC
15 | TRBJ2-6 | TRBV11-2 | NA | NA | CASSLVAVGANVLTF | TGTGCCAGCAGCTTAGTCGCGGTTGGGGCCAACGTCCTGACTTTC
14 | TRBJ2-7 | TRBV29-1 | NA | many | CSASADPSSYEQYF | TGCAGCGCCAGTGCGGACCCGAGCTCCTACGAGCAGTACTTC
14 | TRBJ2-2 | TRBV5-1 | NA | NA | CASSLALQVGELFF | TGCGCCAGCAGCTTGGCCCTTCAGGTCGGGGAGCTGTTTTTT
16 | TRBJ2-5 | TRBV20-1 | NA | few | CSARGPGQRQGETQYF | TGCAGTGCGCGCGGACCGGGACAACGTCAAGGGGAGACCCAGTACTTC
13 | TRBJ1-1 | TRBV3-1 | NA | NA | CASREGVNTEAFF | TGTGCCAGCAGGGAGGGGGTAAACACTGAAGCTTTCTTT
13 | TRBJ2-7 | TRBV20-1 | TRBD1 | few | CSAPGQETYEQYF | TGCAGTGCTCCGGGACAGGAGACCTACGAGCAGTACTTC